Here is one T cell receptor beta chain with its context. Sequencing used immunoSEQ multiplex PCR; TCRdb keeps in-frame clones, though not all of them. The repertoire holds 2 million to 2.5 million clones, 90% to 96% seen once, with roughly 0.13% in the top ten. This entry comes from a study of shared clonotypes between healthy human individuals. The CDR3 is 15 residues long. The sequence derives from a man aged 18 to 29 in good health. The sequencing input was naive CD4+ T cells sorted from blood. The subset was: CD45RA+ positively selected. This chain connects TRBV21-1 to TRBJ1-1; TRBD1, the table's D call, was not compared with the DNA. TRBV21-1 is shown as a pseudogene. Written as DNA, the CDR3 is TGTGCCAGCAGCCCCGACAGGGTGGAGAACACTGAAGCTTTCTTT. The encoded protein is CASSPDRVENTEAFF.